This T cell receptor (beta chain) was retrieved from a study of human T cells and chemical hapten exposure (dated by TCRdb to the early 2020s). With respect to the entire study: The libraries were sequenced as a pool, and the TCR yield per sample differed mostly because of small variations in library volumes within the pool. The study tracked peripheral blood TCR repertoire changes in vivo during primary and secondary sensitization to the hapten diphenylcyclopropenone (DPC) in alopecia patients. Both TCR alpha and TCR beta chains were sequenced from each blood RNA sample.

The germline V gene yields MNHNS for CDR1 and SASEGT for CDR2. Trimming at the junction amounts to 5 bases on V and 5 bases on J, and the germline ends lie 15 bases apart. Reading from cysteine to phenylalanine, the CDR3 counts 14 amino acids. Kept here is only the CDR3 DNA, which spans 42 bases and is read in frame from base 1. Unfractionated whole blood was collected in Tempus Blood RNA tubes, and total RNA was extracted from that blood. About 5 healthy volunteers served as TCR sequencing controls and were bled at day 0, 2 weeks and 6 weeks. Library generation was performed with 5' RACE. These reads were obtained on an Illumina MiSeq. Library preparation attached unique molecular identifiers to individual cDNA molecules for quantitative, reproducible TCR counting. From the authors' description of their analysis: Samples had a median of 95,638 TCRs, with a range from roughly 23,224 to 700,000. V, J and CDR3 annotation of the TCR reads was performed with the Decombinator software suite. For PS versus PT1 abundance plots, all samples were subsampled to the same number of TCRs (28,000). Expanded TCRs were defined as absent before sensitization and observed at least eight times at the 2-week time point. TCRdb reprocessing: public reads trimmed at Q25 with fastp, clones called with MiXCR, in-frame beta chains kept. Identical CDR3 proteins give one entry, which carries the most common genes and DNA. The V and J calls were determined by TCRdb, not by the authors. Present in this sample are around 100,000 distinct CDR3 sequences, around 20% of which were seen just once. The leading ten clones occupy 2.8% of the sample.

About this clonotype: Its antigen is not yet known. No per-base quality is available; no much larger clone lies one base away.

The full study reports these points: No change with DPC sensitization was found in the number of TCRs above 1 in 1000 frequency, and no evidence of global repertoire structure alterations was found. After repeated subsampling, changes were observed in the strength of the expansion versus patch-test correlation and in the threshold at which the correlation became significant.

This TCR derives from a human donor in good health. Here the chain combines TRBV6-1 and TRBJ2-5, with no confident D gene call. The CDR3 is CASSPSNLGETQYF. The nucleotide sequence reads TGTGCCAGCAGTCCTTCGAACCTGGGGGAGACCCAGTACTTC.